These T cell receptor beta chains were read from a single sample in a study of response to subunit inactivated influenza vaccine. TCRdb itself ran the RT-PCR reads through MiXCR, one entry per CDR3 protein. The sample carries approximately 730,000 distinct CDR3 sequences, roughly 14% recorded once. The sample consisted of PBMCs from blood, taken about 14 days before vaccination. All receptors derive from a man in his forties or fifties who received an inactivated influenza vaccine. CDR3s include the opening cysteine and the closing phenylalanine or tryptophan. Each record gives: V gene, clone size, J gene, D gene, CDR3 DNA, CDR3 protein. The D gene is left open where the match is weak. Clone sizes are given selectively: once, few, many, or a class where the clone is expanded.

V: TRBV9
size: .
J: TRBJ2-1
D: .
DNA: TGTGCCAGCAGCGCCTGGGACTCCCAGGAGCAGTTCTTC
CDR3: CASSAWDSQEQFF

V: TRBV5-6
size: .
J: TRBJ2-2
D: TRBD1
DNA: TGTGCCAGCAGCTTGGTCAACAGGGGCTCGATCACCGGGGAGCTGTTTTTT
CDR3: CASSLVNRGSITGELFF

V: TRBV12-3/TRBV12-4
size: many
J: TRBJ1-1
D: .
DNA: TGTGCCAGCAGTCCTCCGGGACTCGGTGGCACTGAAGCTTTCTTT
CDR3: CASSPPGLGGTEAFF

V: TRBV27
size: many
J: TRBJ2-7
D: .
DNA: TGTGCCAGCAGTTTATTGGCTGTACCGGACGAGCAGTACTTC
CDR3: CASSLLAVPDEQYF

V: TRBV29-1
size: many
J: TRBJ2-1
D: .
DNA: TGCAGCGTTGAAGGAGAAAGGCTCTACAATGAGCAGTTCTTC
CDR3: CSVEGERLYNEQFF

V: TRBV6-2/TRBV6-3
size: .
J: TRBJ1-6
D: TRBD1
DNA: TGTGCCAGCAGTTTCGGGACAGGGACCAATTCATCCCTCCACTTT
CDR3: CASSFGTGTNSSLHF

V: TRBV20-1
size: .
J: TRBJ2-7
D: .
DNA: TGCAGTGCTAGTTTGGCTCATGGCTCCTACGAGCAGTACTTC
CDR3: CSASLAHGSYEQYF

V: TRBV7-9
size: .
J: TRBJ1-1
D: TRBD1
DNA: TGTGCCAGCAGCTTAGCAGGACAGGCGGTCACTGAAGCTTTCTTT
CDR3: CASSLAGQAVTEAFF

V: TRBV20-1
size: few
J: TRBJ2-3
D: .
DNA: TGCAGTGCTAGAGAGGCAGGGACCAGCACAGATACGCAGTATTTT
CDR3: CSAREAGTSTDTQYF

V: TRBV11-1
size: .
J: TRBJ2-1
D: .
DNA: TGTGCCAGCAGCTTAATAAGAGGTAGCGCGGCATATGAGCAGTTCTTC
CDR3: CASSLIRGSAAYEQFF

V: TRBV6-5
size: .
J: TRBJ2-2
D: TRBD2
DNA: TGTGCCAGCAGTTCGGGCGGGAGGACCACCGGGGAGCTGTTTTTT
CDR3: CASSSGGRTTGELFF

V: TRBV5-8
size: .
J: TRBJ2-3
D: TRBD1
DNA: TGTGCCACCAGGGACAGGATAACAGATACGCAGTATTTT
CDR3: CATRDRITDTQYF

V: TRBV10-3
size: .
J: TRBJ1-1
D: .
DNA: TGTGCCACCGGGACCACGACTGAAGCTTTCTTT
CDR3: CATGTTTEAFF

V: TRBV30
size: few
J: TRBJ2-5
D: .
DNA: TGTGCCTGGAGTGTGGGGTTCCAAGAGACCCAGTACTTC
CDR3: CAWSVGFQETQYF

V: TRBV20-1
size: .
J: TRBJ2-5
D: .
DNA: TGCAGTGCTAGAGAGGGTGGGCGGACTCAAGAGACCCAGTACTTC
CDR3: CSAREGGRTQETQYF

V: TRBV24-1
size: many
J: TRBJ2-6
D: .
DNA: TGTGCCACCAGTGATGATGACATTACTGGGGCCAACGTCCTGACTTTC
CDR3: CATSDDDITGANVLTF

V: TRBV4-2
size: few
J: TRBJ2-7
D: .
DNA: TGTGCCAGCAGCCAACGGGACGGTAGCTCCTACGAGCAGTACTTC
CDR3: CASSQRDGSSYEQYF

V: TRBV29-1
size: many
J: TRBJ2-5
D: .
DNA: TGCAGCGTGGCCCGCGTGGATAGACAAGAGACCCAGTACTTC
CDR3: CSVARVDRQETQYF

V: TRBV12-3/TRBV12-4
size: few
J: TRBJ2-2
D: .
DNA: TGTGCCAGCAGTTTAGTAGGATGGGGAGGCGGGGAGCTGTTTTTT
CDR3: CASSLVGWGGGELFF

V: TRBV28
size: few
J: TRBJ1-2
D: .
DNA: TGTGCCAGCTTAACAGAAGACTATGGCTACACCTTC
CDR3: CASLTEDYGYTF

V: TRBV12-3/TRBV12-4
size: few
J: TRBJ2-3
D: TRBD2
DNA: TGTGCCAGCAGTTTTGGCGGGGGGATCACAGATACGCAGTATTTT
CDR3: CASSFGGGITDTQYF

V: TRBV5-5
size: few
J: TRBJ2-3
D: .
DNA: TGTGCCAGCAGCCTGGAGTCTACCGGACAGTTGTACACAGATACGCAGTATTTT
CDR3: CASSLESTGQLYTDTQYF

V: TRBV7-2
size: .
J: TRBJ2-1
D: TRBD1
DNA: TGTGCCAGCAGCCCAGGGACAGGGATATGGCAGTTCTTC
CDR3: CASSPGTGIWQFF

V: TRBV29-1
size: few
J: TRBJ2-7
D: .
DNA: TGCAGCGTTGCACGGCAGTCTAACGAGCAGTACTTC
CDR3: CSVARQSNEQYF

V: TRBV6-1
size: .
J: TRBJ2-7
D: TRBD1
DNA: TGTGCCAGCAGACCCCTCGGGACAGGGAACGACTACGAGCAGTACTTC
CDR3: CASRPLGTGNDYEQYF

V: TRBV4-1
size: .
J: TRBJ2-3
D: .
DNA: TGCGCCAGCAGCCAAGATTGGGCTAGCGAGCGCACAGATACGCAGTATTTT
CDR3: CASSQDWASERTDTQYF

V: TRBV20-1
size: few
J: TRBJ2-7
D: TRBD1
DNA: TGCAGTGCTAGTCCTGCAGGGGGCGTAGGGATCTCTTACGAGCAGTACTTC
CDR3: CSASPAGGVGISYEQYF

V: TRBV20-1
size: .
J: TRBJ1-3
D: TRBD1
DNA: TGCAGTGCCAGGGGGGGGGATTCTGGAAACACCATATATTTT
CDR3: CSARGGDSGNTIYF

V: TRBV29-1
size: few
J: TRBJ2-6
D: .
DNA: TGCAGCGTCAGGGCGGCTGGGGCCAACGTCCTGACTTTC
CDR3: CSVRAAGANVLTF

V: TRBV24-1
size: .
J: TRBJ2-5
D: TRBD1
DNA: TGTGCCACCAGTGTACAGGGGGCCGGGGAGACCCAGTACTTC
CDR3: CATSVQGAGETQYF

V: TRBV7-9
size: few
J: TRBJ2-1
D: .
DNA: TGTGCCAGCAGCGCCCGGAGGGGCAATGAGCAGTTCTTC
CDR3: CASSARRGNEQFF

V: TRBV5-1
size: .
J: TRBJ2-1
D: TRBD2
DNA: TGCGCCAGCAGCTTCACCACGACTAGCGGGGGGGGGAATGAGCAGTTCTTC
CDR3: CASSFTTTSGGGNEQFF

V: TRBV7-2
size: few
J: TRBJ1-1
D: .
DNA: TGTGCCAGCAGCTTTTCCGGGACGGTGAACACTGAAGCTTTCTTT
CDR3: CASSFSGTVNTEAFF

V: TRBV20-1
size: few
J: TRBJ2-3
D: .
DNA: TGCAGTGCCGGGGGTAGCGTGGGGGATACGCAGTATTTT
CDR3: CSAGGSVGDTQYF

V: TRBV29-1
size: .
J: TRBJ2-3
D: .
DNA: TGCAGCGTTGAGACCAGCGGGCGCACAGATACGCAGTATTTT
CDR3: CSVETSGRTDTQYF

V: TRBV6-2/TRBV6-3
size: many
J: TRBJ2-1
D: TRBD2
DNA: TGTGCCAGCAGTAGACAGCGGGGACCCTATGAGCAGTTCTTC
CDR3: CASSRQRGPYEQFF

V: TRBV4-3
size: few
J: TRBJ2-1
D: .
DNA: TGCGCCAGCAGCCAGGTCGGCTGGGACAATGAGCAGTTCTTC
CDR3: CASSQVGWDNEQFF

V: TRBV19
size: few
J: TRBJ2-1
D: TRBD2
DNA: TGTGCCAGTAGTAAAAGCGGGGGGGCCTTTGACTACAATGAGCAGTTCTTC
CDR3: CASSKSGGAFDYNEQFF

V: TRBV27
size: .
J: TRBJ1-1
D: .
DNA: TGTGCCAGCATTTCCCGGGCCTTGAACACTGAAGCTTTCTTT
CDR3: CASISRALNTEAFF

V: TRBV5-1
size: .
J: TRBJ2-1
D: TRBD2
DNA: TGCGCCAGCAGCTTCGGCGGGGGGTCGTGGAATGAGCAGTTCTTC
CDR3: CASSFGGGSWNEQFF

V: TRBV20-1
size: many
J: TRBJ1-5
D: .
DNA: TGCAGTGCTACCAAACAAGCTAGCAATCAGCCCCAGCATTTT
CDR3: CSATKQASNQPQHF

V: TRBV6-5
size: few
J: TRBJ2-2
D: TRBD2
DNA: TGTGCCAGCAGTTACAGCGGGAGTAACACCGGGGAGCTGTTTTTT
CDR3: CASSYSGSNTGELFF

V: TRBV5-1
size: many
J: TRBJ2-5
D: .
DNA: TGCGCCAGCAGCTGGACAGTTGGAGAGACCCAGTACTTC
CDR3: CASSWTVGETQYF

V: TRBV28
size: few
J: TRBJ1-1
D: .
DNA: TGTGCCAGCAGTTTATTTGGGGGCTTCGCTGAAGCTTTCTTT
CDR3: CASSLFGGFAEAFF

V: TRBV7-2
size: many
J: TRBJ2-3
D: TRBD2
DNA: TGTGCCAGCAGAAGCGGGGGAGATACGCAGTATTTT
CDR3: CASRSGGDTQYF

V: TRBV9
size: few
J: TRBJ1-1
D: .
DNA: TGTGCCAGCAGCGCGGGAGCGAACACTGAAGCTTTCTTT
CDR3: CASSAGANTEAFF

V: TRBV27
size: many
J: TRBJ1-1
D: .
DNA: TGTGCCAGCAGTCTACAGATGAACACTGAAGCTTTCTTT
CDR3: CASSLQMNTEAFF

V: TRBV3-1
size: .
J: TRBJ2-7
D: TRBD2
DNA: TGTGCCAGCAGCCGACTAGCGGGAGGACCGGGGTTTTACGAGCAGTACTTC
CDR3: CASSRLAGGPGFYEQYF

V: TRBV5-1
size: few
J: TRBJ1-6
D: TRBD1
DNA: TGCGCCAGCAGCCTCGGGACAGGGACCCATAATTCACCCCTCCACTTT
CDR3: CASSLGTGTHNSPLHF

V: TRBV27
size: few
J: TRBJ1-2
D: .
DNA: TGTGCCAGCAGTTTATCGAAGGGTGTCTATGGCTACACCTTC
CDR3: CASSLSKGVYGYTF

V: TRBV20-1
size: few
J: TRBJ2-7
D: TRBD2
DNA: TGCAGTGCTAGGCGTAGGAGCGGGGGCTCCTTCGAGCAGTACTTC
CDR3: CSARRRSGGSFEQYF

V: TRBV28
size: few
J: TRBJ2-7
D: TRBD2
DNA: TGTGCCAGCAGTTTAAGCGGGAGTAGGGCCTACGAGCAGTACTTC
CDR3: CASSLSGSRAYEQYF

V: TRBV5-6
size: .
J: TRBJ2-5
D: .
DNA: TGTGCCAGCAGCTTGGCAACAGGGCCGGAGACCCAGTACTTC
CDR3: CASSLATGPETQYF

V: TRBV6-2/TRBV6-3
size: few
J: TRBJ2-1
D: .
DNA: TGTGCCAGCAGTTACCCCTCGGCAAGGGTTACCTACAATGAGCAGTTCTTC
CDR3: CASSYPSARVTYNEQFF

V: TRBV2
size: .
J: TRBJ1-2
D: .
DNA: TGTGCCAGCAGTGAAAATTCTGGCTACACCTTC
CDR3: CASSENSGYTF